One sample yielded the 12 T cell receptor beta chains listed below, sequenced in a study of CD8 T cells in Susac syndrome. cDNA came from roughly 0.53 to 1 ug RNA primed by random hexamers. Each CDR3 protein gets one entry after TCRdb re-called the immunoSEQ multiplex PCR reads with MiXCR. The table has about 85,000 distinct CDR3 sequences, about 93% seen once; the top ten hold roughly 0.26%. The sequenced sample was CD8+ T cells from PBMCs. The receptors stem from a human donor in good health.

This chain links TRBV5-1 with TRBJ1-2, with TRBD1 identical over 7 bases. Germline CDR1 reads SGHRS; CDR2 reads YFSETQ. This CDR3 contains 13 residues. V was clipped by 4 bases and J by 2 bases; unmatched bases: 2. In DNA, the CDR3 is TGCGCCAGCAGCCCGGACAGGAACTATGGCTACACCTTC. Translating gives CASSPDRNYGYTF.

The V and J genes are TRBV19 and TRBJ1-1, with 8 bases fitting TRBD1. This CDR3 spans 15 amino acids. V trimming: 3 bases; J trimming: 1 base; junction bases outside the gene matches: 4. Germline V gene sequence: CDR1 LNHDA, CDR2 SQIVND (reference sequence). CDR3 coding DNA: TGTGCCAGTAGTATTCCCGACAGGGGGAACACTGAAGCTTTCTTT. Protein: CASSIPDRGNTEAFF.

This chain uses TRBV7-7 with TRBJ2-1; possible D gene TRBD2, 6 bases. Per germline, CDR1 SSHAT and CDR2 FNYEAQ (reference sequence). The CDR3 has 17 residues. Trimming removed 1 base at V and 5 bases at J, with 18 bases between. This CDR3 reads CASSLGDSPVTNNEQFF. CDR3 nucleotide sequence: TGTGCCAGCAGCTTAGGGGACTCACCAGTGACAAACAATGAGCAGTTCTTC. The variable domain in full, with the rest retrieved from reference TRBV7-7 and TRBJ2-1, is GAGVSQSPRYKVTKRGQDVTLRCDPISSHATLYWYQQALGQGPEFLTYFNYEAQPDKSGLPSDRFSAERPEGSISTLTIQRTEQRDSAMYRCASSLGDSPVTNNEQFFGPGTRLTVL.

J is TRBJ1-2 and V is TRBV7-9; tentative D call: TRBD1 (5 bases). The V end was cut by 6 bases, the J end by 1 base, with 12 bases between. CDR1 is SEHNR and CDR2 is FQNEAQ in the germline V gene (reference sequence). The CDR3 covers 14 residues. Here the CDR3 reads CASSRTPDNYGYTF. Written as DNA, the CDR3 is TGTGCCAGCAGTAGGACACCAGATAACTATGGCTACACCTTC. Drawing the rest from reference TRBV7-9 and TRBJ1-2, the complete variable domain is DTGVSQNPRHKITKRGQNVTFRCDPISEHNRLYWYRQTLGQGPEFLTYFQNEAQLEKSRLLSDRFSAERPKGSFSTLEIQRTEQGDSAMYLCASSRTPDNYGYTFGSGTRLTVV.

This chain's CDR3 is CASHPYPVTPYSNEQFF. The CDR3 nucleotides read TGTGCCAGTCACCCCTACCCAGTGACTCCCTACAGCAATGAGCAGTTCTTC. J is TRBJ2-1 and V is TRBV6-2 or TRBV6-3, with unresolved D. The germline V gene has CDR1 MNHEY and CDR2 SVGEGT. Between the trimmed V and J ends, which lost 9 bases and 6 bases, there was a span of 27 bases. The CDR3 runs to 17 residues.

This chain joins TRBV9 and TRBJ2-1; no firm D call. V lost 2 bases to trimming and J lost 0 bases, with 12 bases between them. Germline loops: CDR1 SGDLS, CDR2 YYNGEE. This CDR3 is built from 16 residues. The CDR3, as DNA: TGTGCCAGCAGCGTCCCGGATGCGAGCTCCTACAATGAGCAGTTCTTC. Translated: CASSVPDASSYNEQFF.

This chain joins TRBV12-3 or TRBV12-4 and TRBJ2-7; no firm D call. Deletions cut 3 bases from V and 0 bases from J, with 9 bases between. The CDR3 spans 14 residues. The CDR3 DNA sequence: TGTGCCAGCAGTTTCGTCCCCAGCTCCTACGAGCAGTACTTC. The encoded protein is CASSFVPSSYEQYF.

The chain recombines TRBV27 with TRBJ2-1; no reliable D call. Between the trimmed V and J ends, which lost 4 bases and 11 bases, there was a span of 24 bases. Germline V gives CDR1 MNHEY, CDR2 SMNVEV (reference sequence). The CDR3 is 16 amino acids. The CDR3 is CASSSPGYLPADQQFF. CDR3 coding DNA: TGTGCCAGCAGTTCCCCCGGTTACCTCCCCGCGGATCAGCAGTTCTTC.

This chain uses TRBV15 with TRBJ2-4; 9 positions agree with TRBD1. CDR1 is LNHNV, CDR2 YYDKDF, per germline (reference sequence). This CDR3 has 13 residues. Unmatched junction bases numbered 4, after V lost 6 bases and J lost 7 bases. The CDR3 nucleotides read TGTGCCACCAGTGGAACAGGGGGCAACATTCAGTACTTC. Protein sequence: CATSGTGGNIQYF.

V usage is TRBV6-5 and J usage is TRBJ2-5; 9 bases are a match to TRBD1. Germline loops: CDR1 MNHEY, CDR2 SVGAGI. There are 15 residues in the CDR3. With V trimmed by 7 bases and J by 2 bases, 8 bases remained unmatched. In nucleotides, the CDR3 is TGTGCCAGCACTAAACTCGACAGGGGGCAAGAGACCCAGTACTTC. It codes for CASTKLDRGQETQYF.

The chain combines TRBV29-1 with TRBJ2-7, with 7 bases fitting TRBD1. There are 19 residues in the CDR3. CDR1 and CDR2 from the germline V gene are SQVTM and ANQGSEA. V shed 5 bases, J shed 1 base, and the junction held 23 bases outside the gene matches. The CDR3 region is CSVLVGGRDPPDGSYEQYV. CDR3 sequence (DNA): TGCAGCGTTTTAGTAGGGGGCCGGGATCCACCCGATGGTTCCTACGAGCAGTACGTC.

CDR3 sequence: CASSQDQGIGTPYEQYF. CDR3 bases: TGCGCCAGCAGCCAAGATCAGGGCATCGGGACCCCCTACGAGCAGTACTTC. The chain has TRBV4-3 and TRBJ2-7; D may be TRBD1 or TRBD2 (5 bases each). V lost 0 bases and J 2 bases, leaving 17 bases between the germline ends. The CDR3 loop spans 17 amino acids. Germline CDR1 is LGHNA and CDR2 is YSLEER.